What follows describes a single T cell receptor beta chain. Its antigen is unidentified. Next came a second PCR, run for about 7 to 12 cycles, which used a sample-barcoded 5' primer along with a J-beta primer mix. Via MiXCR, TCRdb re-called the 5' RACE reads, giving one row per CDR3 protein. Among hundreds of thousands of distinct CDR3 sequences, about 42% were seen once, and the ten largest hold under 20%. There are 14 residues in the CDR3. CDR1 and CDR2 (germline): DFQATT, SNEGSKA (reference sequence). V lost 8 bases, J lost 4 bases, and 20 bases lay in between. The data derive from a study of blood T cells in healthy people across ages. Study-level results: Unsorted PBMC input precluded a conclusive naive versus antigen-experienced comparison.

The clonotype comes from a man between 60 and 75 years old in good health. This rearrangement joins TRBV20-1 to TRBJ1-2, with D maybe TRBD1 (5 bases). Sequencing was carried out using blood. CDR3 nucleotides: TGCAGTTCTACGGACAACGGAATTGTCTATGGCTACACCTTC. This codes for CSSTDNGIVYGYTF.